The 15 T cell receptor beta chains reported below all come from one sample, sequenced in a study of cytomegalovirus exposure and HLA in healthy donors. Researchers ran the PCR with 60 Vbeta and 13 Jbeta primers. TCRdb's table, derived via immunoSEQ multiplex PCR, lists solely in-frame clones and lacks some. The repertoire has roughly 140,000 clones, less than 85% of them found once; the top ten carry about 6.5%. The sequenced sample was PBMCs. These receptor sequences come from a man in his forties in good health and CMV-seropositive.

A few counts support this clone. The chain carries TRBV4-3 and TRBJ1-4; D is unclear. CDR1 and CDR2 from the germline V gene are LGHNA and YSLEER. V lost 5 bases and J lost 4, with 11 bases in between. The CDR3 spans 14 residues. CDR3: CASSLNAVNEKLFF. The CDR3 bases are TGCGCCAGCAGCTTAAACGCGGTTAATGAAAAACTGTTTTTT.

The chain links TRBV27 to TRBJ1-1, with D unclear. The CDR3 contains 16 residues. CDR1 is MNHEY, CDR2 SMNVEV, per germline (reference sequence). Trimming removed 2 bases at V and 4 bases at J, with 17 bases between. CDR3 loop: CASSLLAFMEITEAFF. The CDR3 nucleotides read TGTGCCAGCAGTTTACTTGCCTTCATGGAGATCACTGAAGCTTTCTTT.

This chain links TRBV19 with TRBJ2-7, with 8 bases identical to TRBD2. In germline, CDR1 is LNHDA, CDR2 SQIVND (reference sequence). The CDR3 has 15 residues. Trimming removed 3 bases from V and 4 bases from J; junction bases left unmatched: 8. CDR3 amino acids: CASSIRREGQYEQYF. The DNA of the CDR3 is TGTGCCAGTAGTATTCGACGGGAGGGCCAATACGAGCAGTACTTC.

The CDR3 DNA sequence: TGCGCCAGCAGCCCGACTTTGCCGACAGATACGCAGTATTTT. Amino acids: CASSPTLPTDTQYF. This sequence joins TRBV4-3 and TRBJ2-3; no clear D gene. The V gene's germline CDR1 is LGHNA and CDR2 YSLEER. CDR3 length equals 14 residues. V shed 4 bases and J shed 3 bases, with 11 bases lying between them.

The chain employs TRBV2 and TRBJ2-2; TRBD2 agrees at 11 bases. This CDR3 spans 16 amino acids. Looked up from germline, CDR1 is SNHLY and CDR2 is FYNNEI. The ends lost 5 bases at V and 5 bases at J; junction bases unmatched: 7. DNA of the CDR3: TGTGCCAGCAGTCCGACTAGCGGGATTGTTACCGGGGAGCTGTTTTTT. Its protein product is CASSPTSGIVTGELFF. The full variable domain, rest sourced from reference TRBV2 and TRBJ2-2, is EPEVTQTPSHQVTQMGQEVILRCVPISNHLYFYWYRQILGQKVEFLVSFYNNEISEKSEIFDDQFSVERPDGSNFTLKIRSTKLEDSAMYFCASSPTSGIVTGELFFGEGSRLTVL.

This sequence joins TRBV27 and TRBJ1-5, with TRBD1 as a possible D gene (5 bases). The CDR3 covers 15 residues. V was shortened by 0 bases and J by 5 bases, with 11 bases between the two germline ends. Germline-derived CDR1 and CDR2 are MNHEY and SMNVEV (reference sequence). The CDR3 DNA sequence: TGTGCCAGCAGTTTATCGTCGGGGGAGGATCAGCCCCAGCATTTT. Protein product: CASSLSSGEDQPQHF.

A single count supports this clone. The chain uses TRBV7-8 and TRBJ1-5; D is undetermined. CDR1 is SGHVS and CDR2 is FQNEAQ in the germline V gene. This CDR3 contains 17 residues. V was shortened by 4 bases and J by 0 bases, with 16 bases between the two germline ends. The CDR3 loop is CASSSRPLGNSNQPQHF. Here the CDR3 DNA reads TGTGCCAGCAGCTCCCGCCCGCTCGGGAATAGCAATCAGCCCCAGCATTTT.

V and J are TRBV25-1 and TRBJ1-1, with D possibly TRBD1 on 5 matching bases. CDR1 and CDR2 (germline): MGHDK, SYGVNS. The CDR3 extends over 12 amino acids. Trimming took off 4 bases at V and 5 bases at J, with 8 bases between the two ends. CDR3 residues: CASSGTPTEAFF. CDR3 in DNA: TGTGCCAGCAGTGGGACACCTACTGAAGCTTTCTTT. Full variable domain (remainder filled in from reference TRBV25-1 and TRBJ1-1): EADIYQTPRYLVIGTGKKITLECSQTMGHDKMYWYQQDPGMELHLIHYSYGVNSTEKGDLSSESTVSRIRTEHFPLTLESARPSHTSQYLCASSGTPTEAFFGQGTRLTVV.

V and J are TRBV5-4 and TRBJ1-2, with D possibly being TRBD1 (6 bases). CDR3 length equals 16 residues. Germline lookup yields CDR1 SGHNT and CDR2 YYREEE (reference sequence). Trimming removed 2 bases from V and 6 bases from J, with 20 bases in between. CDR3 region: CASSFNVYRAVDGYTF. The CDR3 DNA reads TGTGCCAGCAGCTTCAACGTATACAGGGCTGTGGATGGCTACACCTTC.

This chain links TRBV25-1 with TRBJ2-1; the match to TRBD2 covers 9 bases. The CDR3 has 15 amino acids. Germline CDR1 is MGHDK and CDR2 is SYGVNS. The trim removed 5 bases at V and 3 bases at J, leaving 5 bases unmatched. The chain's CDR3 is CASSPGLAYYNEQFF. The CDR3 DNA sequence: TGTGCCAGCAGTCCGGGACTAGCTTACTACAATGAGCAGTTCTTC.

The rearrangement uses TRBV29-1 and TRBJ2-1, with TRBD2 identical over 9 bases. Trimming at V came to 3 bases and at J to 4 bases, leaving 4 bases not matched to a gene. Germline V CDR1 and CDR2: SQVTM, ANQGSEA. This CDR3 is built from 14 residues. The CDR3 sequence: CSVDPTSGYNEQFF. The DNA for the CDR3 is TGCAGCGTTGACCCGACTAGCGGTTACAATGAGCAGTTCTTC.

The table lists this clone with a few counts. The chain links TRBV6-6 to TRBJ2-2, with D possibly matching TRBD1 (6 bases). Trimming removed 6 bases at V and 8 bases at J, with 13 bases between. There are 13 residues in the CDR3. Germline V CDR1 and CDR2: MNHNY, SVGAGI (reference sequence). The CDR3 bases are TGTGCCAGCAGAATACAACAGGGAGGGGAGCTGTTTTTT. The encoded protein is CASRIQQGGELFF.

The chain has TRBV5-4 and TRBJ2-7, with D maybe TRBD2 (5 bases). V was clipped by 0 bases and J by 0 bases, with 13 bases between them. The CDR3 sequence is 16 residues long. From germline, CDR1 is SGHNT and CDR2 YYREEE (reference sequence). The DNA for the CDR3 is TGTGCCAGCAGCTTGGTTTCGGGGATGATCTCCTACGAGCAGTACTTC. It yields the protein CASSLVSGMISYEQYF.

This chain links TRBV4-3 with TRBJ2-1; 13 nucleotides match TRBD2. Germline V CDR1 and CDR2: LGHNA, YSLEER. The CDR3 consists of 17 residues. After removal of 2 bases from V and 6 bases from J, the junction contained 7 bases not matched to a gene. The CDR3 DNA reads TGCGCCAGCAGCCAAACCCGTGGACTAGCGGGAGCCAATGAGCAGTTCTTC. Translated, it gives CASSQTRGLAGANEQFF.

The J gene is TRBJ2-3, the V gene TRBV4-3; TRBD2 matches at 12 bases. Germline V gene lookup returns CDR1 LGHNA and CDR2 YSLEER. The CDR3 extends over 17 amino acids. Losses at the gene ends were 0 bases for V and 2 bases for J; bases not matched to a gene: 3. CDR3 protein: CASSQDRLAGVTDTQYF. Here the CDR3 DNA reads TGCGCCAGCAGCCAAGACCGACTAGCGGGAGTCACAGATACGCAGTATTTT.